Below, one T cell receptor (beta chain) is given with its context. Its cognate antigen is unknown. The sample comes from a study of shared clonotypes between healthy human individuals. This table comes from immunoSEQ multiplex PCR, and its TCRdb copy is limited to in-frame clones, with some not included. The table includes more than 2 million clones, approximately 94% detected once. Negatively enriched CD4+ T cells were divided by CD45RA into naive and memory. Study findings and constraints: The small donor group covered limited genetic and exposure diversity. Shared clonotypes across all four donors exceeded non-shared ones in generation probability. Estimated richness values were generally larger in naive subsets than in memory subsets.

The CDR3 is made up of 15 amino acids. V dropped 1 base and J dropped 1 base, with 12 bases sitting between them. Germline values: CDR1 SGHRS, CDR2 YFSETQ. The rearrangement joins TRBV5-1 to TRBJ2-7; possible D gene TRBD2, 6 bases. The receptor was derived from a man aged 18 to 29 in good health. Specimen: naive CD4+ T cells sorted from blood. Subset given: CD45RA+ positively selected. The CDR3 loop reads CASSLWVAESYEQYF. DNA for the CDR3: TGCGCCAGCAGCTTGTGGGTAGCGGAGTCCTACGAGCAGTACTTC.